Listed below are T cell receptor beta chains from one sample, sequenced in a study of metastatic and nonmetastatic thyroid tumors. With MiXCR, TCRdb called clones anew from the PCR reads. The repertoire holds fewer than 20,000 clones, with roughly 27% as singletons. Material for sequencing was tumor tissue. The receptors come from a male donor with papillary thyroid cancer or a benign thyroid nodule (not recorded which). Some clones in this sample may be carry-over from other donors' samples. Each CDR3 is given with its conserved first and last residue. Fields, in order: V gene, J gene, clone size, D gene, CDR3 protein, CDR3 DNA. The D gene is left open where the match is weak. Some rows have no size entry. The others give once, few or many, or a class for an expanded clone.

>TRBV28|TRBJ2-6|.|.
CASSLPLGSGANVLTF
TGTGCCAGCAGTCTCCCCCTTGGATCTGGGGCCAACGTCCTGACTTTC
>TRBV7-3|TRBJ2-7|.|.
CASSVAPRDEQYF
TGTGCCAGCAGCGTAGCCCCTAGGGACGAGCAGTACTTC
>TRBV20-1|TRBJ2-1|.|TRBD1
CSAREDRYNEQFF
TGCAGTGCTAGGGAGGACAGGTACAATGAGCAGTTCTTC
>TRBV7-3|TRBJ2-1|medium-sized|TRBD2
CASSSFNGRGAYNEQFF
TGTGCCAGCAGCTCCTTTAATGGGAGGGGCGCATACAATGAGCAGTTCTTC
>TRBV27|TRBJ2-6|.|.
CPSRAQAAGANVLTF
TGTCCCAGCAGAGCGCAAGCGGCTGGGGCCAACGTCCTGACTTTC
>TRBV7-7|TRBJ2-7|.|.
CASSLRPGTDYEQYF
TGTGCCAGCAGCTTACGACCTGGGACCGACTACGAGCAGTACTTC
>TRBV6-1|TRBJ1-4|many|.
CASSEVQGNEKLFF
TGTGCCAGCAGTGAAGTGCAGGGGAATGAAAAACTGTTTTTT
>TRBV4-1|TRBJ2-1|.|.
CVSSQGWRQGGHNEQFF
TGCGTCAGCAGCCAAGGTTGGCGGCAGGGCGGCCACAATGAGCAGTTCTTC
>TRBV10-2|TRBJ2-2|few|TRBD1
CASKKGQGYTGELFF
TGCGCCAGCAAGAAGGGACAGGGGTACACCGGGGAGCTGTTTTTT
>TRBV30|TRBJ2-7|.|.
CAWSVQGSYEQYF
TGTGCCTGGAGTGTTCAGGGTTCCTACGAGCAGTACTTC
>TRBV7-2|TRBJ2-1|many|.
CASSPLGRNSYNEQFF
TGTGCCAGCAGCCCCCTTGGACGGAACTCCTACAATGAGCAGTTCTTC
>TRBV13|TRBJ1-1|.|TRBD1
CASSTGGVMAGTEAFF
TGTGCCAGCAGCACAGGGGGCGTAATGGCGGGGACTGAAGCTTTCTTT
>TRBV5-6|TRBJ1-1|many|.
CASSFLFSEAFF
TGTGCCAGCAGCTTTCTATTCTCTGAAGCTTTCTTT
>TRBV28|TRBJ2-3|medium-sized|.
CASSLSIGVAVTDTQYF
TGTGCCAGCAGTTTATCAATCGGGGTAGCGGTCACAGATACGCAGTATTTT
>TRBV25-1|TRBJ1-2|.|.
CASTVSPGHGVGHYGYTF
TGTGCCAGCACTGTCTCTCCGGGACATGGGGTGGGTCACTATGGCTACACCTTC
>TRBV10-2|TRBJ1-3|many|.
CASIGESSGNTIYF
TGCGCCAGCATCGGGGAAAGCTCTGGAAACACCATATATTTT
>TRBV7-2|TRBJ2-7|.|.
CASSPETSGVTEQYF
TGTGCCAGCAGCCCCGAAACGTCGGGAGTAACCGAGCAGTACTTC
>TRBV14|TRBJ2-7|.|.
CASSQDSYEQYF
TGTGCCAGCAGCCAAGATAGCTACGAGCAGTACTTC
>TRBV27|TRBJ1-2|.|TRBD1
CASSLSTGQAGSNYGYTF
TGTGCCAGCAGTTTATCGACGGGACAGGCGGGCTCTAACTATGGCTACACCTTC
>TRBV13|TRBJ2-7|many|TRBD2
CASSPGLAGVEQYF
TGTGCCAGCAGCCCGGGACTAGCAGGAGTTGAGCAGTACTTC
>TRBV2|TRBJ2-7|.|.
CASRGFFPEASDYEQYF
TGTGCCAGCAGAGGGTTCTTTCCGGAGGCGAGCGATTACGAGCAGTACTTC
>TRBV11-2|TRBJ2-7|.|.
CASSFVRGGVEQYF
TGTGCCAGCAGCTTCGTCAGGGGAGGAGTCGAGCAGTACTTC
>TRBV11-2|TRBJ2-2|large|.
CASSLVGGPVTGELFF
TGTGCCAGCAGCTTAGTGGGGGGGCCAGTCACCGGGGAGCTGTTTTTT
>TRBV7-9|TRBJ1-2|.|.
CASSFFGGYTF
TGTGCCAGCAGTTTTTTCGGAGGCTACACCTTC
>TRBV27|TRBJ2-7|medium-sized|TRBD1
CASSPGQGRFSSYEQYF
TGTGCCAGCAGCCCAGGACAGGGAAGGTTTTCGTCCTACGAGCAGTACTTC
>TRBV6-1|TRBJ2-7|few|TRBD2
CASSRMRGAEVIAYEQYF
TGTGCCAGCAGTAGAATGCGGGGGGCCGAAGTTATCGCCTACGAGCAGTACTTC
>TRBV28|TRBJ2-5|.|.
CASSLGGRRETQYF
TGTGCCAGCAGTTTAGGGGGCAGGAGGGAGACCCAGTACTTC
>TRBV7-9|TRBJ1-1|.|.
CASSLQLDTEAFF
TGTGCCAGCAGCCTCCAATTGGACACTGAAGCTTTCTTT
>TRBV2|TRBJ2-2|medium-sized|TRBD2
CASSLAGGPGELFF
TGTGCCAGCAGTCTAGCGGGGGGGCCCGGGGAGCTGTTTTTT
>TRBV5-1|TRBJ2-3|many|.
CASSSEPSAATDTQYF
TGCGCCAGCAGCTCGGAACCTAGCGCAGCCACAGATACGCAGTATTTT
>TRBV7-6|TRBJ2-2|.|TRBD2
CAISFLGLAGTGELFF
TGTGCCATCAGCTTTTTGGGCCTAGCGGGAACCGGGGAGCTGTTTTTT
>TRBV7-8|TRBJ1-1|many|.
CASSFLDSTEAFF
TGTGCCAGCAGCTTCCTGGACTCTACTGAAGCTTTCTTT
>TRBV7-9|TRBJ2-5|many|.
CASSLPGGETQYF
TGTGCCAGCAGCTTACCGGGCGGAGAGACCCAGTACTTC
>TRBV11-2|TRBJ1-4|many|TRBD1
CASSLGQGNEKLFF
TGTGCCAGCAGCTTAGGACAGGGGAATGAAAAACTGTTTTTT
>TRBV19|TRBJ2-1|many|.
CASTLGRNQVNEQFF
TGTGCCAGTACCCTGGGACGGAATCAAGTCAATGAGCAGTTCTTC
>TRBV27|TRBJ2-7|few|.
CASSTLSPAGAADYEQYF
TGTGCCAGCAGTACACTAAGCCCAGCGGGCGCTGCTGACTACGAGCAGTACTTC
>TRBV20-1|TRBJ2-5|many|TRBD1
CSASPGTGEETQYF
TGCAGTGCTAGCCCCGGGACAGGGGAGGAGACCCAGTACTTC
>TRBV6-2/TRBV6-3|TRBJ2-1|.|TRBD1
CASSYSTGEVNEQFF
TGTGCCAGCAGTTACTCGACAGGGGAGGTGAATGAGCAGTTCTTC
>TRBV9|TRBJ2-7|.|.
CASSHLGPSGEQYF
TGTGCCAGCAGCCACCTAGGCCCCTCGGGCGAGCAGTACTTC
>TRBV5-4|TRBJ1-1|many|.
CASRYGNTEAFF
TGTGCCAGCAGATACGGGAACACTGAAGCTTTCTTT
>TRBV7-9|TRBJ1-3|.|TRBD1
CASSLVAGGGNTIYF
TGTGCCAGCAGCTTAGTGGCAGGGGGTGGAAACACCATATATTTT
>TRBV12-5|TRBJ2-3|few|TRBD2
CASGLFPSGPTDTQYF
TGTGCTAGTGGTTTGTTTCCTAGCGGCCCCACAGATACGCAGTATTTT
>TRBV27|TRBJ2-1|.|.
CASSLWGIVEQFF
TGTGCCAGCAGTCTTTGGGGGATTGTTGAGCAGTTCTTC
>TRBV15|TRBJ2-7|.|.
CATSIEQVAPRQQYF
TGTGCCACCAGCATCGAACAGGTGGCGCCGCGCCAGCAGTACTTC
>TRBV11-2|TRBJ2-5|many|.
CASSDLVDSQETQYF
TGTGCCAGCAGCGACTTGGTGGACAGCCAAGAGACCCAGTACTTC